What follows is one TCR beta chain and its context. As yet, its antigen is unknown. Clones were read by immunoSEQ multiplex PCR, and TCRdb kept only the in-frame ones, dropping some. The profile shows approximately 5,000 clones, 50% to 60% of them singletons. The data stem from a study of neoadjuvant anti-PD-1 for oral cavity cancer. Findings and caveats of the study: Pretreatment Treg/Th17 ratio correlated inversely with post-treatment tumor clonality. Greater tumor shrinkage accompanied bigger post-treatment sizes of preexisting clones.

The CDR3 contains 14 residues. From germline, CDR1 is SEHNR and CDR2 FQNEAQ (reference sequence). V lost 5 bases and J lost 8; bases outside the gene matches: 9. Time point: after neoadjuvant nivolumab, at surgical resection. V usage is TRBV7-9 and J usage is TRBJ2-1, with 7 bases lining up with TRBD1. This clonotype was obtained from a person aged 40 to 85 with oral cavity squamous cell carcinoma. Sequenced here: tumor tissue, sampled after nivolumab (anti-PD-1) treatment. As DNA, the CDR3 is TGTGCCAGCAGCCGAGGGATAGGGGGCGATGAGCAGTTCTTC. Protein sequence: CASSRGIGGDEQFF.